This T cell receptor (beta chain) was profiled in a study of OX40 agonist ivuxolimab in advanced cancers. Overall study: While on treatment, patients had intravenous ivuxolimab at 0.01 to 10 mg/kg every 2 weeks. The diagnoses of dose-escalation patients were hepatocellular carcinoma, melanoma, renal cell or head and neck cancer.

A history of autoimmune disease or systemic immunosuppression excluded patients. Points on this clone: What it recognizes is unknown.

This CDR3 is 12 amino acids long. Per germline, CDR1 WNHNN and CDR2 SYGVQD (reference sequence). The V and J ends lost 8 bases and 2 bases respectively, with 8 bases between them. Findings and caveats of the study: Low normalized clonal expansion also occurred in some nonresponding patients.

TCRdb's table, derived via immunoSEQ multiplex PCR, lists solely in-frame clones and lacks some. The table records 8,000 to 9,500 clones, 90% of them present only once. The rearrangement joins TRBV10-1 to TRBJ2-3; D remains ambiguous. This receptor was taken from an adult with an advanced solid tumor such as melanoma, head and neck, liver or kidney cancer. The material sequenced was CD4+ or CD8+ T cells sorted from blood, taken in a trial of the OX40 agonist ivuxolimab. This chain's CDR3 is CASSSLTDTQYF. As DNA, the CDR3 is TGCGCCAGCTCGAGCCTCACAGATACGCAGTATTTT.